This is a list of T cell receptor beta chains from one sample in a study of OX40 agonist ivuxolimab in advanced cancers. Clones were read by immunoSEQ multiplex PCR, and TCRdb kept only the in-frame ones, dropping some. Among 75,000 to 100,000 clones listed, more than 80% were seen once. The sequencing here drew on CD4+ or CD8+ T cells sorted from blood, taken in a trial of the OX40 agonist ivuxolimab. These receptors were taken from an adult with an advanced solid tumor such as melanoma, head and neck, liver or kidney cancer. CDR3s include the opening cysteine and the closing phenylalanine or tryptophan. The D gene is left open where the match is weak. Clone size, where shown, is once, few, many, or a class for clones that have expanded.

clone_size	d_call	v_call	j_call	cdr3_nt	cdr3_aa
.	TRBD1	TRBV6-1	TRBJ2-7	TGTGCCAGCAGTGGACAGGGGTTCAACGAGCAGTACTTC	CASSGQGFNEQYF
once	TRBD2	TRBV9	TRBJ2-1	TGTGCCAGCAGCGTAGGACTAGCGGGGGGTTCCTACAATGAGCAGTTCTTC	CASSVGLAGGSYNEQFF
.	TRBD2	TRBV7-9	TRBJ2-7	TGTGCCAGCAGCTTAGTAGCGGGAGGCTCCTACGAGCAGTACTTC	CASSLVAGGSYEQYF
few	TRBD1	TRBV7-8	TRBJ1-2	TGTGCCAGCAGCCCATGGACAGGGACCGGGCTTTATGGCTACACCTTC	CASSPWTGTGLYGYTF
.	.	TRBV5-5	TRBJ2-7	TGTGCCAGCAGCTCGGCGGGCGGTAGACTCTCCTACGAGCAGTACTTC	CASSSAGGRLSYEQYF
.	TRBD1	TRBV6-5	TRBJ2-7	TGTGCCAGCAGTTACGCGACAGGGGTCTACGAGCAGTACTTC	CASSYATGVYEQYF
.	TRBD2	TRBV5-1	TRBJ2-5	TGCGCCAGCAGCTTGTTTCCTAGCGGGAGCGGGGAGACCCAGTACTTC	CASSLFPSGSGETQYF
.	.	TRBV7-9	TRBJ1-1	TGTGCCAGCAGTTCAGGACAGTTTGAAGCTTTCTTT	CASSSGQFEAFF
once	.	TRBV2	TRBJ2-2	TGTGCCAGCAGCGAGCAAGGGATGGCCGGCACCGGGGAGCTGTTTTTT	CASSEQGMAGTGELFF
.	.	TRBV19	TRBJ2-3	TGTGCCAGTAGCCGGCAGGGTACGACTAGCACAGATACGCAGTATTTT	CASSRQGTTSTDTQYF
.	.	TRBV7-3	TRBJ1-5	TGTGCCAGCAGCCAAAGGGCGGGACAGCCCCAGCATTTT	CASSQRAGQPQHF
.	TRBD2	TRBV10-1	TRBJ2-1	TGCGCCAGCAGCCGACTAGCGGGAGGAGGGAATGAGCAGTTCTTC	CASSRLAGGGNEQFF
.	.	TRBV4-1	TRBJ1-2	TGCGCCAGCAGCCAAGTTTTGTTGGGGTTGGGGTTCTATGGCTACACCTTC	CASSQVLLGLGFYGYTF
once	.	TRBV28	TRBJ2-5	TGTGCCAGCAGTTTCTCCCTGATGCGGCGGAGTGCCCAGTACTTC	CASSFSLMRRSAQYF
.	TRBD2	TRBV11-2	TRBJ2-7	TGTGCCAGCAGCTTAGATCGTGGGCTAGCGGGGGGGTCCTACGAGCAGTACTTC	CASSLDRGLAGGSYEQYF
.	.	TRBV10-3	TRBJ2-7	TGTGCCATCAGTGAGGGGCAGGGCCACGAGCAGTACTTC	CAISEGQGHEQYF
.	.	TRBV28	TRBJ1-3	TGTGCCAGCAGTCGGGGATCTGGAAACACCATATATTTT	CASSRGSGNTIYF
once	TRBD1	TRBV4-1	TRBJ1-2	TGCGCCAGCAGCCAAGGGACAGGGGGCTACGGCTACACCTTC	CASSQGTGGYGYTF
.	TRBD1	TRBV5-1	TRBJ1-1	TGCGCCAGCAGGGGACAGGGGGGCACTGAAGCTTTCTTT	CASRGQGGTEAFF
.	.	TRBV7-2	TRBJ2-4	TGTGCCAGCAGCTTAGGAGGGGGTCACATTCAGTACTTC	CASSLGGGHIQYF
.	TRBD1	TRBV5-4	TRBJ1-2	TGTGCCAGCAGCTTCCCGACAGGGGGCGCCTATGGCTACACCTTC	CASSFPTGGAYGYTF
.	.	TRBV29-1	TRBJ2-5	TGCAGCGTTGTGCCAGGTCCCCAAGAGACCCAGTACTTC	CSVVPGPQETQYF
.	.	TRBV2	TRBJ1-1	TGTGCCAGCAGTGTGGAGAGGAACACTGAAGCTTTCTTT	CASSVERNTEAFF
.	TRBD1	TRBV4-2	TRBJ1-5	TGTGCCAGCAGCTCTTCTCCGGGACAGGGGATGGGTAGCAATCAGCCCCAGCATTTT	CASSSSPGQGMGSNQPQHF
once	.	TRBV27	TRBJ2-7	TGTGCCAGCAAACGACCGGGACACCTTGAAGAGCAGTACTTC	CASKRPGHLEEQYF
.	.	TRBV28	TRBJ2-7	TGTGCCAGCACCCCTGGAGGCGGGAACTCCTACGAGCAGTACTTC	CASTPGGGNSYEQYF